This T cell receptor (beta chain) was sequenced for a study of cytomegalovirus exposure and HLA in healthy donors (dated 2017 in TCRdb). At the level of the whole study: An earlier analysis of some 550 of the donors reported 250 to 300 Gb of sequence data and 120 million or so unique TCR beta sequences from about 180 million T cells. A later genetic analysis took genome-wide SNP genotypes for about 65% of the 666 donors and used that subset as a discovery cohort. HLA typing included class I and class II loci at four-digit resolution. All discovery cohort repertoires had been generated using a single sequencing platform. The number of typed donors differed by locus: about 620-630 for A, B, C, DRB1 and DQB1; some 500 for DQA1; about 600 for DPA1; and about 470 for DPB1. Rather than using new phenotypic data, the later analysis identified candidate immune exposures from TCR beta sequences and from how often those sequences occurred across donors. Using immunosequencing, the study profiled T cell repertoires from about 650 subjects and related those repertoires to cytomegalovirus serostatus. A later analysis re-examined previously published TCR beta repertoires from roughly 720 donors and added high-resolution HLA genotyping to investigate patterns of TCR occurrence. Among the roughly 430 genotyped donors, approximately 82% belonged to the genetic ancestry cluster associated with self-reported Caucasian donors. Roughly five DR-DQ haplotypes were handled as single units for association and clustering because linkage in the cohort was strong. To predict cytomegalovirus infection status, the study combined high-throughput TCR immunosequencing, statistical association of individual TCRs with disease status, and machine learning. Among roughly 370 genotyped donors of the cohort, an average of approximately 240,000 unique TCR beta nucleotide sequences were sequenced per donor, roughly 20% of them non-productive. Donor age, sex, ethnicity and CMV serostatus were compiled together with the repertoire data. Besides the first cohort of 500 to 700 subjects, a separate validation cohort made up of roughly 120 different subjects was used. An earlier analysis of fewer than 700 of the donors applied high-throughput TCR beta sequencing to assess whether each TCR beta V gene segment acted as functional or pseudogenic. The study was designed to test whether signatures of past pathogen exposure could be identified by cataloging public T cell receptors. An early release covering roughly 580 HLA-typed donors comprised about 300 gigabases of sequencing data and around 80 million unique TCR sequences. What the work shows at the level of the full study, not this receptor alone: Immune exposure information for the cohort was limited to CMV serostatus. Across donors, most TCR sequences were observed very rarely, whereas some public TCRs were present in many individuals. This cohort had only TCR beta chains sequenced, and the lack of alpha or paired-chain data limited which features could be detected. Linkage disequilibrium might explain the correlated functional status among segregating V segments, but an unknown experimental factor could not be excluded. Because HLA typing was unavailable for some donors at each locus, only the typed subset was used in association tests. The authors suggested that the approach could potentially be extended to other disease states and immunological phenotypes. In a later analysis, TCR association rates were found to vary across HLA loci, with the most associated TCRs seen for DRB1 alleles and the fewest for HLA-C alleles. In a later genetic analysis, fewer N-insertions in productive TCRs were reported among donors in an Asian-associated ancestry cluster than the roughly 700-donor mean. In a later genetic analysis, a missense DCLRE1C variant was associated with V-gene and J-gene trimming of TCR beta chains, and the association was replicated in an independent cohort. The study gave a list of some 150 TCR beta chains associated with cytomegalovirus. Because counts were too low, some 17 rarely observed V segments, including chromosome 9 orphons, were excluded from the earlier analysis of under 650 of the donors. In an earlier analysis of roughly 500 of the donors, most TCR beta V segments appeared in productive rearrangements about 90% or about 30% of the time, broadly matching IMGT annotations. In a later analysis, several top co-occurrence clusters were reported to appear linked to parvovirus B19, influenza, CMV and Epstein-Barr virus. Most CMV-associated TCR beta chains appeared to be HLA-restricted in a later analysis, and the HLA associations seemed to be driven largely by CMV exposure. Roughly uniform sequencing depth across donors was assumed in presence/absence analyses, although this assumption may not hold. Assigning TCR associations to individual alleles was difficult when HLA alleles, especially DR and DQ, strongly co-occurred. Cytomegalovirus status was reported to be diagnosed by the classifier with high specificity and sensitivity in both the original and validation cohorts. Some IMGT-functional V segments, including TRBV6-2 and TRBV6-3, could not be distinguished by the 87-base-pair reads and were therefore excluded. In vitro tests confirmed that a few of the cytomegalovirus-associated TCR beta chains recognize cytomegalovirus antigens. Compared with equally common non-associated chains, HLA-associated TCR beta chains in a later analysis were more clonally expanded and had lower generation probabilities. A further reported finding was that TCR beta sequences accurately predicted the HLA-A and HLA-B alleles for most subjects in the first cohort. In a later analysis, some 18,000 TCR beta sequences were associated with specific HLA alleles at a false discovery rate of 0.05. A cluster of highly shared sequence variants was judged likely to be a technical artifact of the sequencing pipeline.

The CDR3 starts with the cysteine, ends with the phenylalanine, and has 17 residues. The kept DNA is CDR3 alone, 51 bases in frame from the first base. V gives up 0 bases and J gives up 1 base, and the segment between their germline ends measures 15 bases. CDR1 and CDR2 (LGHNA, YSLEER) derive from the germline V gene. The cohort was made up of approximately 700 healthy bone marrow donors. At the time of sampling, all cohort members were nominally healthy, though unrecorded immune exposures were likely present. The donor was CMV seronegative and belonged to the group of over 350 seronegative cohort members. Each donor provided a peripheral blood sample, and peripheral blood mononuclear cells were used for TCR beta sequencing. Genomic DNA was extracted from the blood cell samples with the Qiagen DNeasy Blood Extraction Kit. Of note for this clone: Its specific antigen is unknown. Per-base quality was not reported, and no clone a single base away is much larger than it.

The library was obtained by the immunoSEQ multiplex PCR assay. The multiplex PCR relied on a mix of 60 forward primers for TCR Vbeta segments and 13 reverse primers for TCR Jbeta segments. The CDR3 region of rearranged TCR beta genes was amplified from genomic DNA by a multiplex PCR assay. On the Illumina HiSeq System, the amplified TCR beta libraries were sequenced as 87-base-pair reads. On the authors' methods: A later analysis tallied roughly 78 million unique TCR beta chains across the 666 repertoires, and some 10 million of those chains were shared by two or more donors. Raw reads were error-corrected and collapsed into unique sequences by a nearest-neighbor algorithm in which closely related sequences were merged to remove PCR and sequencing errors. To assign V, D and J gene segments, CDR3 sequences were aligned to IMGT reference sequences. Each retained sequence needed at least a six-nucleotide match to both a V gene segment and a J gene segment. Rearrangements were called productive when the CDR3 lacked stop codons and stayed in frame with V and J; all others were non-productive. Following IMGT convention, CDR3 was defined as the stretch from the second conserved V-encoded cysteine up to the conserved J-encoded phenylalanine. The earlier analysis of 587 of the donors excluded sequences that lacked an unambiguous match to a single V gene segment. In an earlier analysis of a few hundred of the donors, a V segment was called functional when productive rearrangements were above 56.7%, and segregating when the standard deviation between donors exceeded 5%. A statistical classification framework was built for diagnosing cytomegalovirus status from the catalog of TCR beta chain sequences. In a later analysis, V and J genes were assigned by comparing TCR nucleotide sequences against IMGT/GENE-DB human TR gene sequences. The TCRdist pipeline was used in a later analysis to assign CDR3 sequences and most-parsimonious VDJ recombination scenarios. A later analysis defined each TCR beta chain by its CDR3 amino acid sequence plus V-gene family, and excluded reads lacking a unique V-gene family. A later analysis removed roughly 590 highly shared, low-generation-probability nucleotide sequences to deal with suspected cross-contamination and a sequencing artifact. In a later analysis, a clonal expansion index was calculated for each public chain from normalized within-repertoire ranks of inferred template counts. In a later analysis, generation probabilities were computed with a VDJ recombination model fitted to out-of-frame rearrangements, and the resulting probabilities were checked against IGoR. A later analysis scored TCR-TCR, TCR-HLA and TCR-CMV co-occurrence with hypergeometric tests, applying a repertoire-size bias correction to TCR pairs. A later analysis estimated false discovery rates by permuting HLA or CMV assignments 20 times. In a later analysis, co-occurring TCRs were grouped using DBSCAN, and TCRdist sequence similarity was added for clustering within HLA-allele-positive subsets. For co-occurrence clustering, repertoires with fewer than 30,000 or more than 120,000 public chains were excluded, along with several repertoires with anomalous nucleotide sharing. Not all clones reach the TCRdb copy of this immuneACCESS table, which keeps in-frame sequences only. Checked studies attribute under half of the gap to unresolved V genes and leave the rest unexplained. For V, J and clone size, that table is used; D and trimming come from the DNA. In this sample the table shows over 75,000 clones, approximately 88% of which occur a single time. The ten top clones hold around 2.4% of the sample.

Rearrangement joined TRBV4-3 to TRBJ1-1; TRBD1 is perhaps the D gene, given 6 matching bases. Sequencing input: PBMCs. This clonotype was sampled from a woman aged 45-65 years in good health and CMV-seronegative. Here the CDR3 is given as CASSQDIMAGANTEAFF. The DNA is TGCGCCAGCAGCCAAGATATAATGGCGGGGGCGAACACTGAAGCTTTCTTT.